This T cell receptor (beta chain) originates from a study of control samples from healthy donors and cancer patients. CDR1 is SGHDT and CDR2 is YYEEEE in the germline V gene. The V and J ends lost 2 bases and 3 bases respectively, with 9 bases between them. This CDR3 has 13 amino acids. TCRdb's table, derived via immunoSEQ multiplex PCR, lists solely in-frame clones and lacks some. The table shows about 230,000 clones, with about four fifths occurring only once. The chain combines TRBV5-6 with TRBJ2-7; no firm D call. The sequence was obtained from a woman aged 60 to 75 with lung cancer. The specimen sequenced was PBMCs. The CDR3 region is CASSFQNRYEQYF. The CDR3 bases are TGTGCCAGCAGCTTCCAGAACCGCTACGAGCAGTACTTC. The complete variable domain, with remaining parts taken from reference TRBV5-6 and TRBJ2-7, reads DAGVTQSPTHLIKTRGQQVTLRCSPKSGHDTVSWYQQALGQGPQFIFQYYEEEERQRGNFPDRFSGHQFPNYSSELNVNALLLGDSALYLCASSFQNRYEQYFGPGTRLTVT.